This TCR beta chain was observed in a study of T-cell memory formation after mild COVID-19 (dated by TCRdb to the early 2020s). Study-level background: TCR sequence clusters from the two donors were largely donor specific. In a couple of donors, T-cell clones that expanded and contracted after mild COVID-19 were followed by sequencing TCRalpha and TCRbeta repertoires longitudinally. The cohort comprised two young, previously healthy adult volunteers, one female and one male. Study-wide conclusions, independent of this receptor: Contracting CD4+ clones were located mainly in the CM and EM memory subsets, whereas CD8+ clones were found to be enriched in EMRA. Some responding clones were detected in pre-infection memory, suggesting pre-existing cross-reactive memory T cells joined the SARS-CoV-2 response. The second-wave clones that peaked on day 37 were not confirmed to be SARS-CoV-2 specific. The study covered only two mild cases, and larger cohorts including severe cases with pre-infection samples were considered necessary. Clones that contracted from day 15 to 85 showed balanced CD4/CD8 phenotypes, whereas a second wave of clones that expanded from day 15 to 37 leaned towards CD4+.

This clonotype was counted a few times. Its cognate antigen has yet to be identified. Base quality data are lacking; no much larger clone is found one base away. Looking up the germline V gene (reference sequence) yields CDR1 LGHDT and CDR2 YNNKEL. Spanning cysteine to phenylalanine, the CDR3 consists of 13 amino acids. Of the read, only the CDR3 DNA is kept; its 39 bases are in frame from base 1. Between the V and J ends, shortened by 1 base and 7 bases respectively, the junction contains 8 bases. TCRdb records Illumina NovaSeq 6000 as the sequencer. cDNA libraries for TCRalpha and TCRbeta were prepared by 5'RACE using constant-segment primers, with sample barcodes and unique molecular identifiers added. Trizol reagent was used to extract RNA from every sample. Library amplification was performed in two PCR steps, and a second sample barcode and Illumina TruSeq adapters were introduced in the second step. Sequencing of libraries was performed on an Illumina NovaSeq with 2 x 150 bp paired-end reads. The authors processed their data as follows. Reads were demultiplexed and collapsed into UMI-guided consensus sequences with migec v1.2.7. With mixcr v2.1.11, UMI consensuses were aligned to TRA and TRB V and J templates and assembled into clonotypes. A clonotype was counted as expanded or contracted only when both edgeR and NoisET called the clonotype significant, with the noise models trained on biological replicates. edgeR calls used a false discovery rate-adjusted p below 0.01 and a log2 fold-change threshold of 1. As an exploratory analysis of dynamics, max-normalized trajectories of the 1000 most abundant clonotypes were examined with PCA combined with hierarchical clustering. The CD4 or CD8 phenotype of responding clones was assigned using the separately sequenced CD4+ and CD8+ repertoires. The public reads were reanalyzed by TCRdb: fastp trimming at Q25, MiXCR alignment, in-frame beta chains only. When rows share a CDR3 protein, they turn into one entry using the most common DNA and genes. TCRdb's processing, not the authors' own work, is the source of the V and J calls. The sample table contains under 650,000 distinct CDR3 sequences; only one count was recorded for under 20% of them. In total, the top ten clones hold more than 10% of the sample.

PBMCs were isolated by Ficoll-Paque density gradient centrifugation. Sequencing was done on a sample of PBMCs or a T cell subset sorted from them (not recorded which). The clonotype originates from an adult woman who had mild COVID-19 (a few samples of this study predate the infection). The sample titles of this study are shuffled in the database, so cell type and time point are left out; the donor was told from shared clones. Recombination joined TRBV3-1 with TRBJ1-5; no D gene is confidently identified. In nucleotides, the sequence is TGTGCCAGCAGCCAAGCAGGTGGGCAGCCCCAGCATTTT. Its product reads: CASSQAGGQPQHF.